These 5 T cell receptor beta chains originate from one sample sequenced in a study of T cells in Graves' hyperthyroidism and ophthalmopathy. Amplification of TCR beta CDR3 regions was performed using RNA transcripts as template. HTBI primers drove first-round RT-PCR of the TCR CDR3. TCRdb independently ran MiXCR on the multiplex PCR reads; one entry per CDR3 protein. The sample carries approximately 590,000 distinct CDR3 sequences, about 45% recorded once. Sequencing was performed on peripheral blood or thyroid tissue (not recorded which). These receptors originate from a woman between 18 and 29 years old with Graves' hyperthyroidism.

The CDR3 spells CASSEAWAGGPKQYF. CDR3 nucleotide sequence: TGTGCCAGCAGTGAAGCCTGGGCGGGAGGGCCTAAACAGTACTTC. The chain combines TRBV2 with TRBJ2-7; 9 positions agree with TRBD2. The germline CDR1 and CDR2 sequences are SNHLY and FYNNEI. There are 15 residues in the CDR3. V shed 0 bases, J shed 10 bases, and the junction held 10 bases outside the gene matches.

In regard to this clonotype: This may come from a read error, since a much larger clone is one base off. The gene calls are TRBV2 and TRBJ1-2; possible D gene TRBD1, 5 bases. CDR1 and CDR2 from the germline V gene are SNHLY and FYNNEI. The CDR3 contains 13 residues. Here the CDR3 reads CASSVTAIYGHTF. DNA for the CDR3: TGTGCCAGCAGCGTGACAGCAATCTATGGCCACACCTTC.

Ten or more counts support this clonotype. CDR3 coding DNA: TGTGCCACCAGCGGCGAGAACACTGAAGCTTTCTTT. Translated, it gives CATSGENTEAFF. This chain joins TRBV24-1 and TRBJ1-1; D call uncertain. Looked up from germline, CDR1 is KGHDR and CDR2 is SFDVKD. This CDR3 has 12 amino acids. V lost 7 bases, J lost 1 base, and 6 bases lay in between.

In nucleotides, the CDR3 is TGTGCCAGTAGGCCCGGGGAGCAGTACTTC. It encodes CASRPGEQYF. The genes are TRBV19 and TRBJ2-7; D not certain. The CDR3 spans 10 residues. V shed 6 bases and J shed 7 bases, with 7 bases lying between them. The V gene's germline CDR1 is LNHDA and CDR2 SQIVND (reference sequence).

This clonotype turned up a few times. This rearrangement joins TRBV2 to TRBJ1-5, with D perhaps matching TRBD1 (6 bases). The germline V and J ends were trimmed by 6 bases and 3 bases, with 18 bases remaining between them. CDR3 length: 16 amino acids. Germline V lookup: CDR1 SNHLY, CDR2 FYNNEI. CDR3 sequence reads: CASSPRGRGHNQPQHF. DNA for the CDR3: TGTGCCAGCAGCCCTAGGGGCCGGGGGCACAATCAGCCCCAGCATTTT.